This T cell receptor (beta chain) was identified in a study of cytomegalovirus exposure and HLA in healthy donors. The CDR3 spans 15 residues. V shed 2 bases and J shed 0 bases, with 11 bases lying between them. CDR1 is WSHSY, CDR2 SAAADI, per germline. Regarding the study as a whole: In vitro checks showed that a few CMV-associated chains really do target CMV antigens. Most TCR sequences were rare, but some public TCRs occurred in many donors. Reported performance of the classifier showed diagnosis of cytomegalovirus status with high specificity and sensitivity.

This table comes from immunoSEQ multiplex PCR, and its TCRdb copy is limited to in-frame clones, with some not included. The top ten hold 3% of the sample, which has about 160,000 clones, 88% seen once. Remarks on this clone: What it recognizes is unknown.

The source is a man aged 18 to 35 in good health and CMV-seronegative. Sequenced: PBMCs. V usage is TRBV10-2 and J usage is TRBJ2-7; a possible D gene is TRBD2 (5 bases). CDR3 sequence: CASSEGGPSSYEQYF. CDR3 bases: TGCGCCAGCAGTGAGGGCGGGCCAAGCTCCTACGAGCAGTACTTC.